Sequencing of this T cell receptor beta chain was carried out in a study of cytomegalovirus exposure and HLA in healthy donors. As concerns this clone: What it binds is unknown.

The study ran its PCR with 60 Vbeta and 13 Jbeta primers. Original handling: Tens of millions of unique TCR beta chains, about 11 million of them shared, were counted by a later analysis. The method was immunoSEQ multiplex PCR; TCRdb's version includes in-frame clones alone and lacks a portion of them. V and J calls and clone size are given by that table; D and trimming were obtained from the DNA. This table has 110,000 to 150,000 clones, more than 70% appearing once. Study results and limitations: The HLA-A and HLA-B alleles of most subjects were reportedly predicted accurately from TCR beta sequences.

This CDR3 has 14 amino acids. From germline, CDR1 is SGHTA and CDR2 FQGTGA. V dropped 5 bases and J dropped 3; count of bases not matched to a gene: 6. The sample was PBMCs. This chain connects TRBV7-3 to TRBJ1-1, with 7 bases aligning to TRBD1. This receptor was taken from a male donor in good health and CMV-seropositive. The DNA of the CDR3 is TGTGCCAGCAGCGAAACAGGGGACGACACTGAAGCTTTCTTT. Its protein product is CASSETGDDTEAFF. Using reference TRBV7-3 and TRBJ1-1 for the parts outside the CDR3, the full variable domain is GAGVSQTPSNKVTEKGKYVELRCDPISGHTALYWYRQSLGQGPEFLIYFQGTGAADDSGLPNDRFFAVRPEGSVSTLKIQRTERGDSAVYLCASSETGDDTEAFFGQGTRLTVV.